This T cell receptor beta chain originates from a study of PD-1 blockade in classical Hodgkin lymphoma. Study summary: A 3 mg/kg intravenous dose of nivolumab was received by patients every 2 weeks.

Notes on this clone: The antigen is unknown.

As for time point: cycle 4 day 1 (C4D1), after more than 5 weeks of nivolumab. Every patient was affected by relapse after autologous stem cell transplantation, while exposure to brentuximab vedotin was not uniform. This CDR3 contains 16 residues. The germline CDR1 and CDR2 sequences are LGHNA and YSLEER. The V and J ends lost 3 bases and 0 bases, in that order; junction bases with no gene match: 4. Points from the study as a whole: Exclusion removed patients who began nivolumab under 1 year after ASCT.

Clones were read by immunoSEQ multiplex PCR, and TCRdb kept only the in-frame ones, dropping some. The data show roughly 16,000 clones, approximately 83% seen once. The sequencing here drew on peripheral blood mononuclear cells (PBMCs), taken before the fourth cycle of nivolumab. The TCR comes from a human donor with classical Hodgkin lymphoma. J is TRBJ2-2 and V is TRBV4-3; TRBD2 agrees at 7 bases. The CDR3 protein is CASSQGGTANTGELFF. DNA of the CDR3: TGCGCCAGCAGCCAGGGAGGGACGGCGAACACCGGGGAGCTGTTTTTT.